The 26 T cell receptor beta chains given below trace back to one sample, sequenced in a study of cytomegalovirus exposure and HLA in healthy donors (dated by TCRdb to about 2017). To prepare the library, the immunoSEQ multiplex PCR assay was applied. For the multiplex PCR, a mixture combining 60 forward primers for TCR Vbeta segments and 13 reverse primers for TCR Jbeta segments was used. The clones in this table, taken by TCRdb from immuneACCESS, are in-frame only. Not every clone is retained; where verified, under half of the shortfall comes from an unresolved V gene, and the cause of the rest is unknown. Within this sample are around 190,000 clones, with more than 85% of them counted one time only. Jointly, the top ten make up 1.5% to 2% of the sample. Sequenced input: PBMCs. These receptors were collected from a woman younger than 35 in good health and CMV-seronegative.

The V gene is TRBV5-6, the J gene TRBJ2-3, with TRBD2 identical over 12 bases. The CDR3 has 15 residues. The V gene's germline CDR1 is SGHDT and CDR2 YYEEEE. Trimming at V came to 6 bases and at J to 5 bases, leaving 7 bases not matched to a gene. The CDR3 region is CASNNPGLAGDTQYF. CDR3 nucleotides: TGTGCCAGCAATAATCCGGGACTAGCGGGAGATACGCAGTATTTT.

The gene calls are TRBV11-2 and TRBJ2-1; unclear D gene. CDR3 length equals 17 residues. Germline-derived CDR1 and CDR2 are SGHAT and FQNNGV. V was pared by 5 bases and J by 4 bases, with 21 bases between. Written as DNA, the CDR3 is TGTGCCAGCAGCCCATCGCTCCCCAGCGTCTCTTACAATGAGCAGTTCTTC. It codes for CASSPSLPSVSYNEQFF.

This rearrangement joins TRBV5-1 to TRBJ1-1, with no clear D. Trimming removed 0 bases at V and 2 bases at J, with 14 bases between. The CDR3 has 16 residues. CDR1 and CDR2 from the germline V gene are SGHRS and YFSETQ. CDR3 coding DNA: TGCGCCAGCAGCTTGGGTCAGGCGAACGCTAACACTGAAGCTTTCTTT. Encoded protein: CASSLGQANANTEAFF. Variable domain in full (rest from reference TRBV5-1 and TRBJ1-1): KAGVTQTPRYLIKTRGQQVTLSCSPISGHRSVSWYQQTPGQGLQFLFEYFSETQRNKGNFPGRFSGRQFSNSRSEMNVSTLELGDSALYLCASSLGQANANTEAFFGQGTRLTVV.

CDR3 sequence (DNA): TGTGCCAGCAGTTTCTCGGACAGCTCCTACAATGAGCAGTTCTTC. Its translation is CASSFSDSSYNEQFF. The chain is built from TRBV28 and TRBJ2-1; D possibly corresponds to TRBD1 (6 bases). V gave up 3 bases and J gave up 0 bases, with 9 bases separating them. The CDR3 runs 15 residues. Germline values: CDR1 MDHEN, CDR2 SYDVKM.

The V and J genes are TRBV28 and TRBJ1-5, with 8 nucleotides matching TRBD1. Germline CDR1 is MDHEN and CDR2 is SYDVKM. J was trimmed by 2 bases and V by 6 bases; bases with no gene match: 6. The CDR3 consists of 15 residues. CDR3 in DNA: TGTGCCAGCAGCAACAGGGGGAATGGCAATCAGCCCCAGCATTTT. This sequence encodes CASSNRGNGNQPQHF.

The chain couples TRBV5-4 to TRBJ2-7, with 10 bases aligning to TRBD2. Germline V gene sequence: CDR1 SGHNT, CDR2 YYREEE (reference sequence). This CDR3 is built from 14 residues. V was clipped by 4 bases and J by 10 bases; unmatched bases: 11. The CDR3 loop is CASSPKGEREGQYF. The CDR3 DNA reads as TGTGCCAGCAGCCCTAAGGGGGAGCGGGAGGGCCAGTACTTC.

As concerns this clone: Other nucleotide sequences from this sample produce the same CDR3. The chain carries TRBV5-1 and TRBJ1-2; 7 positions match TRBD1. The ends lost 0 bases at V and 0 bases at J; junction bases unmatched: 14. Germline CDR1 SGHRS, CDR2 YFSETQ. CDR3 length equals 19 residues. CDR3 DNA sequence: TGCGCCAGCAGCTTGGGGGCTGCCTTGGACAGGAGAGCTAACTATGGCTACACCTTC. This gives the protein CASSLGAALDRRANYGYTF.

The V gene is TRBV6-1, the J gene TRBJ2-1; D gene uncertain. The ends were cut back, 2 bases at V and 9 bases at J, with 8 bases in the middle. Per germline, CDR1 MNHNS and CDR2 SASEGT. The CDR3 loop spans 12 amino acids. The CDR3 loop is CASSERYGEQFF. CDR3 sequence (DNA): TGTGCCAGCAGTGAAAGATACGGTGAGCAGTTCTTC.

The J gene is TRBJ2-7, the V gene TRBV5-1, with 7 bases aligning to TRBD1. J gave up 3 bases and V 6 bases, and 15 bases lay outside the gene matches. Germline V gives CDR1 SGHRS, CDR2 YFSETQ. The CDR3 length is 16 residues. CDR3 sequence (DNA): TGCGCCAGCAAATCCACCGCCCCGACAGGGAACTACGAGCAGTACTTC. This gives the protein CASKSTAPTGNYEQYF.

This clone was found a few times. The rearrangement uses TRBV30 and TRBJ2-5; the match to TRBD1 covers 10 bases. This CDR3 region has 14 residues. Unmatched junction bases numbered 6, after V lost 2 bases and J lost 6 bases. CDR1 and CDR2 (germline): GTSNPN, SVGIG (reference sequence). Here the CDR3 DNA reads TGTGCCTGGAGTTCAGGGACAGGGGATCAGACCCAGTACTTC. It encodes CAWSSGTGDQTQYF.

The chain links TRBV29-1 to TRBJ1-2, with TRBD1 matching 9 bases. The junction had 3 bases not matched to a gene; V was cut back by 6 bases and J by 4 bases. Germline values: CDR1 SQVTM, CDR2 ANQGSEA. The CDR3 has 12 amino acids. CDR3 in amino acids: CSVVGQGYGYTF. The CDR3 nucleotides are TGCAGCGTCGTGGGACAGGGCTATGGCTACACCTTC.

J is TRBJ2-3 and V is TRBV2; D is unclear. The germline V and J ends were trimmed by 2 bases and 5 bases, with 5 bases remaining between them. This CDR3 region has 12 residues. Germline loops: CDR1 SNHLY, CDR2 FYNNEI. This CDR3 is CASSEHQDTQYF. CDR3 DNA: TGTGCCAGCAGTGAACATCAAGATACGCAGTATTTT. Drawing the rest from reference TRBV2 and TRBJ2-3, the complete variable domain is EPEVTQTPSHQVTQMGQEVILRCVPISNHLYFYWYRQILGQKVEFLVSFYNNEISEKSEIFDDQFSVERPDGSNFTLKIRSTKLEDSAMYFCASSEHQDTQYFGPGTRLTVL.

This clone was counted a single time. J is TRBJ2-3 and V is TRBV7-2; TRBD1 matches at 9 bases. Germline CDR1 SGHTA, CDR2 FQGNSA. There are 13 residues in the CDR3. Trimming took 4 bases from V and 6 from J; bases not matched to a gene: 2. For the CDR3, the DNA is TGTGCCAGCAGCTCAGACAGGGGGGATACGCAGTATTTT. This codes for CASSSDRGDTQYF.

This clone was counted a single time. The gene calls are TRBV29-1 and TRBJ2-1, with 8 positions matching TRBD1. There are 11 residues in the CDR3. Germline V gene lookup returns CDR1 SQVTM and CDR2 ANQGSEA. V was clipped by 6 bases and J by 9 bases; unmatched bases: 4. The CDR3 coding sequence is TGCAGCGTCCGGGACAGGCGTGAGCAGTTCTTC. This codes for CSVRDRREQFF.

The DNA for the CDR3 is TGTGCCAGCCAAACAGGGGAGTCCTATAATTCACCCCTCCACTTT. It is translated as CASQTGESYNSPLHF. This chain uses TRBV28 with TRBJ1-6, with TRBD1 matching over 7 bases. V shed 8 bases, J shed 1 base, and the junction held 5 bases outside the gene matches. CDR3 length: 15 amino acids. Looked up from germline, CDR1 is MDHEN and CDR2 is SYDVKM. The variable domain in full, completed from reference TRBV28 and TRBJ1-6, reads DVKVTQSSRYLVKRTGEKVFLECVQDMDHENMFWYRQDPGLGLRLIYFSYDVKMKEKGDIPEGYSVSREKKERFSLILESASTNQTSMYLCASQTGESYNSPLHFGNGTRLTVT.

The chain employs TRBV7-2 and TRBJ1-2; D perhaps matches TRBD1 (5 bases). Germline CDR1 is SGHTA and CDR2 is FQGNSA. The V end was cut by 4 bases, the J end by 4 bases, with 10 bases between. CDR3 length: 13 amino acids. CDR3 amino acids: CASSSGGGYGYTF. The CDR3, as DNA: TGTGCCAGCAGCTCCGGGGGGGGCTATGGCTACACCTTC. Filled out from reference TRBV7-2 and TRBJ1-2, the complete variable domain reads GAGVSQSPSNKVTEKGKDVELRCDPISGHTALYWYRQSLGQGLEFLIYFQGNSAPDKSGLPSDRFSAERTGGSVSTLTIQRTQQEDSAVYLCASSSGGGYGYTFGSGTRLTVV.

V is TRBV6-5 and J is TRBJ2-1; 8 bases agree with TRBD2. The V and J ends lost 1 base and 6 bases, in that order; junction bases with no gene match: 8. Germline CDR1 reads MNHEY; CDR2 reads SVGAGI. The CDR3 consists of 16 residues. CDR3 amino acids: CASSYLGRGGSNEQFF. CDR3 coding DNA: TGTGCCAGCAGTTACTTGGGCCGGGGGGGTAGCAATGAGCAGTTCTTC.

The CDR3 nucleotides read TGTGCCAGTAGCCCCGCCCGGGACTACGAGCAGTACTTC. This sequence encodes CASSPARDYEQYF. The chain carries TRBV19 and TRBJ2-7, with D possibly matching TRBD2 (5 bases). Germline V CDR1 and CDR2: LNHDA, SQIVND (reference sequence). The length of the CDR3 is 13 residues. Trimming stripped 6 bases from V and 3 bases from J, with 12 bases between.

The chain combines TRBV27 with TRBJ1-3, with D possibly matching TRBD1 (6 bases). The CDR3 is 14 amino acids. V was clipped by 6 bases and J by 2 bases, with 11 bases between them. CDR1 and CDR2 (germline): MNHEY, SMNVEV (reference sequence). The DNA for the CDR3 is TGTGCCAGCAGAGAATACAGGGCTGGAAACACCATATATTTT. Encoded protein: CASREYRAGNTIYF.

The rearrangement joins TRBV19 to TRBJ1-1, with D possibly TRBD1 on 6 matching bases. Germline V gene data show CDR1 as LNHDA and CDR2 as SQIVND (reference sequence). The CDR3 contains 14 residues. The V end was cut by 6 bases, the J end by 4 bases, with 15 bases between. For the CDR3, the DNA is TGTGCCAGTAGGGGCTTAGGACAGAGCACTGAAGCTTTCTTT. Translated: CASRGLGQSTEAFF. The full variable domain, in which reference TRBV19 and TRBJ1-1 provide the parts outside the CDR3, is DGGITQSPKYLFRKEGQNVTLSCEQNLNHDAMYWYRQDPGQGLRLIYYSQIVNDFQKGDIAEGYSVSREKKESFPLTVTSAQKNPTAFYLCASRGLGQSTEAFFGQGTRLTVV.

The rearrangement joins TRBV11-2 to TRBJ2-7, with 9 bases lining up with TRBD1. The CDR3 length is 15 residues. Germline trimming cut 5 bases from V and 4 bases from J; bases unmatched to any gene: 9. Germline V CDR1 and CDR2: SGHAT, FQNNGV. CDR3: CASSAPGQGVYEQYF. The CDR3 DNA follows: TGTGCCAGCAGCGCCCCGGGACAGGGAGTTTACGAGCAGTACTTC.

V usage is TRBV28 and J usage is TRBJ1-1; no reliable D call. V lost 4 bases and J lost 8, with 8 bases in between. From germline, CDR1 is MDHEN and CDR2 SYDVKM. The CDR3 loop spans 11 amino acids. This chain's CDR3 is CASSSRLEAFF. CDR3 nucleotides: TGTGCCAGCAGTTCTCGTTTAGAAGCTTTCTTT. The variable domain in full, completed from reference TRBV28 and TRBJ1-1, reads DVKVTQSSRYLVKRTGEKVFLECVQDMDHENMFWYRQDPGLGLRLIYFSYDVKMKEKGDIPEGYSVSREKKERFSLILESASTNQTSMYLCASSSRLEAFFGQGTRLTVV.

This rearrangement joins TRBV19 to TRBJ1-4, with D possibly matching TRBD1 (6 bases). Trimming took off 0 bases at V and 8 bases at J, with 10 bases between the two ends. The CDR3 has 14 amino acids. Germline CDR1 and CDR2: LNHDA and SQIVND (reference sequence). This chain's CDR3 is CASSIDGGAEKLFF. In DNA form, the CDR3 reads TGTGCCAGTAGTATAGATGGGGGGGCAGAAAAACTGTTTTTT.

This clone turned up a few times. The rearrangement uses TRBV6-5 and TRBJ2-7, with TRBD1 matching 8 bases. The CDR3 spans 15 residues. Germline V lookup: CDR1 MNHEY, CDR2 SVGAGI. The J segment lost 3 bases and the V segment lost 2 bases, leaving 6 bases of the junction unmatched. In nucleotides, the CDR3 is TGTGCCAGCAGTTACGGGAACAGGGGGTTCTACGAGCAGTACTTC. It yields the protein CASSYGNRGFYEQYF.

This clone came up many times. At the DNA level, this CDR3 is encoded by other sequences in the same sample as well. The chain links TRBV4-3 to TRBJ2-3; TRBD2 agrees at 12 bases. The V gene's germline CDR1 is LGHNA and CDR2 YSLEER. The CDR3 consists of 16 residues. V was pared by 0 bases and J by 4 bases, with 2 bases of the junction left unmatched. The CDR3 DNA reads as TGCGCCAGCAGCCAAGATCTAGCGGGAGGGCCAGATACGCAGTATTTT. It specifies CASSQDLAGGPDTQYF.

This chain joins TRBV27 and TRBJ2-7, with 13 bases matching TRBD2. With 5 bases clipped from V and 5 bases from J, the junction kept 6 bases outside the gene matches. CDR3 length: 15 amino acids. Germline assignment: CDR1 MNHEY and CDR2 SMNVEV (reference sequence). This CDR3 is CASSEGTSGINEQYF. The CDR3 region has the DNA TGTGCCAGCAGTGAAGGGACTAGCGGGATAAACGAGCAGTACTTC.